Shown below are 16 T cell receptor beta chains from a single sample sequenced in a study of cytomegalovirus exposure and HLA in healthy donors. In the PCR, 60 Vbeta and 13 Jbeta primers were used. Data came from immunoSEQ multiplex PCR; TCRdb stores just in-frame clones and leaves some out. The data show under 200,000 clones, about three quarters seen once. What was sequenced was PBMCs. These TCRs come from a woman in her 50s in good health and CMV-seropositive.

This chain links TRBV28 with TRBJ1-2; TRBD1 matches at 7 bases. In germline, CDR1 is MDHEN, CDR2 SYDVKM. Trimming took 4 bases from V and 4 from J; bases not matched to a gene: 12. CDR3 length: 16 amino acids. The CDR3 sequence is CASSSPYHRGSYGYTF. The CDR3 DNA follows: TGTGCCAGCAGTTCGCCGTACCACAGGGGAAGCTATGGCTACACCTTC.

The J gene is TRBJ2-5, the V gene TRBV19, with 13 bases that match TRBD2. TRBJ2-7 explains the end of the DNA better; the J call may be wrong. The CDR3 is 18 residues long. The germline gives CDR1 LNHDA, CDR2 SQIVND (reference sequence). CDR3 in amino acids: CASSLRLAGGWSSYEQYF. DNA of the CDR3: TGTGCCAGTAGTCTCCGACTAGCGGGGGGTTGGAGCTCCTACGAGCAGTACTTC.

This chain links TRBV5-4 with TRBJ2-3, with 10 bases identical to TRBD2. The CDR3 contains 16 residues. CDR1 is SGHNT and CDR2 is YYREEE in the germline V gene (reference sequence). The V gene end was trimmed by 4 bases and the J gene end by 3 bases; junction bases not matched to a gene: 8. The CDR3 sequence is CASSGTAGGPTDTQYF. CDR3 sequence (DNA): TGTGCCAGCAGCGGAACAGCGGGAGGGCCGACAGATACGCAGTATTTT.

The chain joins TRBV4-3 to TRBJ2-2, with 11 bases lining up with TRBD2. The CDR3 extends over 19 amino acids. Germline V lookup: CDR1 LGHNA, CDR2 YSLEER. Trimming removed 5 bases from V and 5 bases from J; junction bases left unmatched: 16. The CDR3 loop reads CASSFGGLAGGRGTGELFF. The CDR3 DNA sequence: TGCGCCAGCAGCTTCGGGGGGCTAGCGGGGGGCCGGGGTACCGGGGAGCTGTTTTTT.

The chain links TRBV7-2 to TRBJ1-4, with D unclear. CDR1 is SGHTA and CDR2 is FQGNSA in the germline V gene. The CDR3 runs to 16 residues. Trimming pared 2 bases from V and 8 bases from J, leaving 18 bases between. The CDR3 sequence: CASSLLSAGSGEKLFF. CDR3 coding DNA: TGTGCCAGCAGCTTATTGAGCGCGGGGTCGGGAGAAAAACTGTTTTTT.

The gene calls are TRBV5-1 and TRBJ2-5, with 9 bases fitting TRBD1. Germline loops: CDR1 SGHRS, CDR2 YFSETQ. With V trimmed by 4 bases and J by 1 base, 2 bases remained unmatched. CDR3 length: 14 residues. CDR3: CASSAGQGQETQYF. In nucleotides, the CDR3 is TGCGCCAGCAGCGCGGGACAGGGCCAAGAGACCCAGTACTTC.

This clone was counted only a few times. CDR3 sequence (DNA): TGTGCCAGCAGTGACCGGGGAAACTATGGCTACACCTTC. It codes for CASSDRGNYGYTF. The J gene is TRBJ1-2, the V gene TRBV2, with D uncertain. Trimming left V 3 bases short and J 2 bases short, with 7 bases between. The CDR3 has 13 amino acids. Germline CDR1 is SNHLY and CDR2 is FYNNEI.

The chain links TRBV11-2 to TRBJ1-1; 8 nucleotides line up with TRBD1. The CDR3 loop spans 16 amino acids. V dropped 5 bases and J dropped 3; count of bases not matched to a gene: 11. Looked up from germline, CDR1 is SGHAT and CDR2 is FQNNGV. The CDR3 spells CASSLSGRGRDTEAFF. As DNA, the CDR3 is TGTGCCAGCAGCCTCTCGGGCAGGGGGCGTGACACTGAAGCTTTCTTT.

This chain uses TRBV20-1 with TRBJ1-1; perhaps TRBD1 as D (5 bases). Trimming removed 7 bases from V and 2 bases from J, with 8 bases in between. This CDR3 comprises 11 residues. Germline V gene data show CDR1 as DFQATT and CDR2 as SNEGSKA (reference sequence). The CDR3 bases are TGCAGTGGCACAGGTAACACTGAAGCTTTCTTT. Its translation: CSGTGNTEAFF.

This sequence joins TRBV27 and TRBJ2-1; a possible D gene is TRBD2 (6 bases). V lost 7 bases and J lost 6, with 16 bases in between. Germline V gives CDR1 MNHEY, CDR2 SMNVEV (reference sequence). The CDR3 is 14 amino acids. This CDR3 reads CASNSGLLANEQFF. DNA for the CDR3: TGTGCCAGCAATTCGGGACTCCTGGCCAATGAGCAGTTCTTC.

V gene TRBV5-6 combines with J gene TRBJ1-2, with D perhaps TRBD1 (5 bases). In germline, CDR1 is SGHDT, CDR2 YYEEEE. V was clipped by 3 bases and J by 4 bases, with 10 bases between them. The CDR3 sequence is 13 residues long. The CDR3, as DNA: TGTGCCAGCAGCTCGGGGGTCACCTATGGCTACACCTTC. Its protein product is CASSSGVTYGYTF.

The gene calls are TRBV9 and TRBJ1-5; maybe TRBD1 (5 bases). The CDR3 totals 16 residues. Trimming pared 4 bases from V and 5 bases from J, leaving 19 bases between. Germline V gene sequence: CDR1 SGDLS, CDR2 YYNGEE. CDR3 sequence: CASSPTGGEVDQPQHF. CDR3 DNA sequence: TGTGCCAGCAGCCCAACCGGGGGTGAGGTCGATCAGCCCCAGCATTTT.

V and J are TRBV5-6 and TRBJ2-5, with 12 bases fitting TRBD2. The CDR3 has 18 amino acids. V gave up 0 bases and J gave up 4 bases; unmatched junction bases: 10. Germline V gene lookup returns CDR1 SGHDT and CDR2 YYEEEE. CDR3 in amino acids: CASSLATSGSPWRETQYF. CDR3 sequence (DNA): TGTGCCAGCAGCTTGGCGACTAGCGGGAGTCCCTGGCGAGAGACCCAGTACTTC.

V usage is TRBV19 and J usage is TRBJ2-2; 7 bases are shared with TRBD1. J gave up 6 bases and V 4 bases, and 2 bases lay outside the gene matches. Germline CDR1 and CDR2: LNHDA and SQIVND (reference sequence). This CDR3 contains 13 residues. The CDR3: CASSSQGAGELFF. The DNA for the CDR3 is TGTGCCAGTAGTAGCCAGGGGGCCGGGGAGCTGTTTTTT.

The chain employs TRBV6-1 and TRBJ2-4; D uncertain. Germline V gene sequence: CDR1 MNHNS, CDR2 SASEGT. Trimming cost V 3 bases and J 0 bases, with 3 bases left between them. The CDR3 is made up of 13 amino acids. CDR3 sequence: CASSDLAKNIQYF. For the CDR3, the DNA is TGTGCCAGCAGTGATCTAGCCAAAAACATTCAGTACTTC.

A word on this clone: The junction and the germline gene differ at one end; a read error may be behind it. The chain uses TRBV9 and TRBJ2-2; 8 positions agree with TRBD2. This CDR3 comprises 16 residues. Germline lookup yields CDR1 SGDLS and CDR2 YYNGEE. The CDR3 nucleotides read TGTGCCAGCAGCCCCTCAGCGGGGGCCTCCGCCGGGGAGCTGCTTTTT. It encodes CASSPSAGASAGELLF.